This TCR beta chain stems from a study of T cell repertoires in cytomegalovirus infection (dated by TCRdb to the late 2010s). A note on the overall study: Donor HLA type was relevant to the analysis, as public TCR beta signatures indicated carriage of CMV infection together with the matching HLA type. The study at large found these results: The ex vivo response was dominated by HLA-C-restricted CMV-specific TCR beta clonotypes, which also provided the single most frequent clonotype in two of eight donors. In both this cohort and an independent cohort of under 450 donors, the cumulative frequency of public TCR beta family members distinguished carriers of CMV infection plus the relevant HLA type.

Compared with germline, V lacks 4 bases and J lacks 4 bases; bases without a gene match: 10. From its cysteine to its phenylalanine, the CDR3 spans 16 amino acids. Of the read, only the CDR3 DNA is kept; its 48 bases are in frame from base 1. CDR1 is given as SGHVS and CDR2 as FNYEAQ, both from the germline V gene. This clonotype was seen ten or more times. This receptor's antigen is unknown. Base quality data are lacking; no much larger clone is found one base away. Sequencing relied on an Illumina HiSeq 1500. The public reads were run again by TCRdb, first through fastp at Q25 and then through MiXCR, and only productive beta chains were kept. For every CDR3 protein sequence, its rows merge into one entry that carries the most common genes and DNA. The sample table lists some 300,000 distinct CDR3 sequences, around 15% of them with a count of one. In total, the top ten clones hold 8.8% of the sample.

This TCR came from a human donor in good health (CMV status not recorded). Some clones in this sample may be carry-over from other donors' samples. The chain was built from TRBV7-6 and TRBJ1-1; TRBD1 lines up with 9 middle nucleotides. The specimen sequenced was PBMCs. The DNA reads TGTGCCAGCAGCTCTCGGACAGGGGCGGTTATCACTGAAGCTTTCTTT. It is translated as CASSSRTGAVITEAFF.